The T cell receptor (beta chain) under discussion was sequenced for a study of cytomegalovirus exposure and HLA in healthy donors. Study results and limitations: TCR sequences were mostly rare, though some public TCRs occurred in many donors.

Remarks on this clone: No antigen is known for it.

The CDR3 is 13 amino acids. Trimming shortened V by 3 bases and J by 6 bases, and 12 bases separated the two germline ends. The germline V gene has CDR1 SGHTA and CDR2 FQGNSA. The study ran its PCR with 60 Vbeta and 13 Jbeta primers. Measured with immunoSEQ multiplex PCR; TCRdb has only the in-frame clones, and not every one. The sample lists 170,000 or so clones; roughly 84% were seen once. The sequence came from a boy younger than 10 in good health and CMV-seronegative. This chain joins TRBV7-2 and TRBJ2-7; maybe TRBD1 (6 bases). Sequences were obtained from PBMCs. This chain's CDR3 is CASSFTQGVEQYF. CDR3 coding DNA: TGTGCCAGCAGCTTTACACAGGGTGTCGAGCAGTACTTC. The complete variable domain, with remaining parts taken from reference TRBV7-2 and TRBJ2-7, reads GAGVSQSPSNKVTEKGKDVELRCDPISGHTALYWYRQSLGQGLEFLIYFQGNSAPDKSGLPSDRFSAERTGGSVSTLTIQRTQQEDSAVYLCASSFTQGVEQYFGPGTRLTVT.